This T cell receptor beta chain was recorded in a study of blood T cell repertoires in COVID-19. Overall study context: Samples of COVID-19 (acute and convalescent) were obtained from the United States, Italy and Spain.

The study recruited people aged about 18 to 95 years across roughly 25 US areas. In the original workflow: Amplification from reference gene primers served as the basis for estimated nucleated cell counts. Only in-frame clones appear in the TCRdb table, and some are missing; sequencing was by immunoSEQ multiplex PCR. V, J and clone size were drawn from that table, and D and trimming were deduced from the DNA. This sample has 200,000 to 300,000 clones, with roughly 88% found just once. The sample holds one count of this clone. With V trimmed by 3 bases and J by 1 base, 5 bases remained unmatched. CDR3 length: 15 residues. Germline lookup yields CDR1 SGHRS and CDR2 YFSETQ.

Sequencing used PBMCs or T cells enriched from blood (not recorded which). The rearrangement joins TRBV5-1 to TRBJ2-3, with 7 bases that match TRBD1. The origin of this receptor is a woman aged 40-49 years with acute COVID-19. The CDR3 DNA follows: TGCGCCAGCAGCTATAGTACAGGGGGCACAGATACGCAGTATTTT. It is translated as CASSYSTGGTDTQYF.